This T cell receptor beta chain was sequenced in a study of blood T cell repertoires in COVID-19. The table came from immunoSEQ multiplex PCR; TCRdb's copy has only in-frame clones and leaves some out. The sample includes hundreds of thousands of clones, around 82% of them seen just once. Germline V lookup: CDR1 MNHEY, CDR2 SVGAGI. V was pared by 4 bases and J by 4 bases, with 2 bases of the junction left unmatched. The CDR3 is made up of 13 amino acids. The chain uses TRBV6-5 and TRBJ1-1; 8 positions agree with TRBD1. The TCR originated in a human donor in a cohort sampled during active COVID-19. Sequencing used peripheral blood. The CDR3 nucleotides read TGTGCCAGCAGTTTGACAGGGGTCACTGAAGCTTTCTTT. The encoded protein is CASSLTGVTEAFF.